What follows is one TCR beta chain and its context. Then a second PCR, running about 6 to 12 cycles, was carried out with a sample-barcoded 5' primer and a J-beta primer mix. TCRdb re-called the 5' RACE reads through MiXCR, storing one row per CDR3 protein. The data hold about 1.4 million distinct CDR3 sequences, with approximately 60% observed a single time. The V gene's germline CDR1 is LGHNT and CDR2 FRNRAP. V dropped 3 bases and J dropped 0; count of bases not matched to a gene: 2. The CDR3 spans 15 residues. This entry belongs to a study of blood T cells in healthy people across ages. The TCR sequence derives from a young man in good health. The sample taken for sequencing was blood. The V gene is TRBV12-5, the J gene TRBJ2-3, with TRBD2 matching 8 bases. The CDR3 spells CASGFASGSTDTQYF. CDR3 sequence (DNA): TGTGCTAGTGGTTTTGCTAGCGGGAGCACAGATACGCAGTATTTT.